This T cell receptor (beta chain) was identified during a study of regulatory T cells in long-lasting Graves disease. General study findings and limits: Reduced TCR diversity was observed in persistent Graves' patients versus newly diagnosed patients.

Time point: newly diagnosed GD, antithyroid drugs for less than 3 months. The TCR library was prepared using RNA isolated from PBMCs. To make TCR beta libraries, researchers used iRepertoire HTBI primers and Arm-PCR of CDR3 regions. One entry per CDR3 protein, called by TCRdb with MiXCR from the multiplex PCR reads. The table lists roughly 350,000 distinct CDR3 sequences, around 15% of them singletons. Germline V lookup: CDR1 SQVTM, CDR2 ANQGSEA. CDR3 size: 13 residues. Trimming stripped 3 bases from V and 2 bases from J, with 11 bases between. As for this clonotype: What it binds is unknown.

Separately, the same data were catalogued under a study of T cells in Graves' hyperthyroidism and ophthalmopathy.

The sequencing here drew on peripheral blood mononuclear cells (PBMCs), taken at new diagnosis, from a patient treated with antithyroid drugs. The rearrangement links TRBV29-1 to TRBJ2-7, with unresolved D. The TCR originated in a man in his forties with Graves disease. DNA for the CDR3: TGCAGCGTTGAGCTGGCAGGACCCTACGAGCAGTACTTC. Translation gives CSVELAGPYEQYF.